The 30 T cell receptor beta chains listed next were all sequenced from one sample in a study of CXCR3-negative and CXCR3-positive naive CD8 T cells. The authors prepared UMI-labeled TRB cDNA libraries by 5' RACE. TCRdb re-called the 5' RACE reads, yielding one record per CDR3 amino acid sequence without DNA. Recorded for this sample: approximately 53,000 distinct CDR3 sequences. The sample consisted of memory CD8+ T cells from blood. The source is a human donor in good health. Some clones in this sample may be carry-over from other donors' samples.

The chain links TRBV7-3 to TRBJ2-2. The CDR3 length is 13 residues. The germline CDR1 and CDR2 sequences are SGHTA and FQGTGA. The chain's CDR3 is CASSLTHSGELFF. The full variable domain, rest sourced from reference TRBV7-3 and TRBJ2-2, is GAGVSQTPSNKVTEKGKYVELRCDPISGHTALYWYRQSLGQGPEFLIYFQGTGAADDSGLPNDRFFAVRPEGSVSTLKIQRTERGDSAVYLCASSLTHSGELFFGEGSRLTVL.

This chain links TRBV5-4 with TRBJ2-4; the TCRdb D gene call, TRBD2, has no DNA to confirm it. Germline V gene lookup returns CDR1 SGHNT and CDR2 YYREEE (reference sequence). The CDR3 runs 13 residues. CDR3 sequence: CASSFLASHIQYF.

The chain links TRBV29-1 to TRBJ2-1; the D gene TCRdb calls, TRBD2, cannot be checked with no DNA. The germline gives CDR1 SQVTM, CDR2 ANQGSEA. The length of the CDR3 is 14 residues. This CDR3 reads CSALDSSSYNEQFF.

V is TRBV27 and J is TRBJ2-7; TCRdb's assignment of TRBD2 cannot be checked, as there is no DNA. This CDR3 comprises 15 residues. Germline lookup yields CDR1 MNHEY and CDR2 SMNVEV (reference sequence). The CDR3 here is CAISLSPLSSYEQYF.

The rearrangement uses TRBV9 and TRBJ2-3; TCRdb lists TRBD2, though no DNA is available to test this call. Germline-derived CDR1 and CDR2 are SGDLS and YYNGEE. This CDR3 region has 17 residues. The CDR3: CASSIRAGTSLTDTQYF.

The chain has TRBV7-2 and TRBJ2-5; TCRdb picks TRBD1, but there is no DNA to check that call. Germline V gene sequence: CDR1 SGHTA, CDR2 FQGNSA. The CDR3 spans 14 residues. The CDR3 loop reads CASSFAGEIETQYF. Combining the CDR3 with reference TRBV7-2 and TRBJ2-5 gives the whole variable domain GAGVSQSPSNKVTEKGKDVELRCDPISGHTALYWYRQSLGQGLEFLIYFQGNSAPDKSGLPSDRFSAERTGGSVSTLTIQRTQQEDSAVYLCASSFAGEIETQYFGPGTRLLVL.

CDR3 in amino acids: CSVESDSGNTIYF. The rearrangement joins TRBV29-1 to TRBJ1-3. The germline CDR1 and CDR2 sequences are SQVTM and ANQGSEA. The CDR3 contains 13 residues. Using reference TRBV29-1 and TRBJ1-3 for the parts outside the CDR3, the full variable domain is SAVISQKPSRDICQRGTSLTIQCQVDSQVTMMFWYRQQPGQSLTLIATANQGSEATYESGFVIDKFPISRPNLTFSTLTVSNMSPEDSSIYLCSVESDSGNTIYFGEGSWLTVV.

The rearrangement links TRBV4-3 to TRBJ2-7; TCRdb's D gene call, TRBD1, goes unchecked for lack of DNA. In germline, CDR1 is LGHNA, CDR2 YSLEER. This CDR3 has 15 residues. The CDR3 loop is CASSQFEGGPYEQYF.

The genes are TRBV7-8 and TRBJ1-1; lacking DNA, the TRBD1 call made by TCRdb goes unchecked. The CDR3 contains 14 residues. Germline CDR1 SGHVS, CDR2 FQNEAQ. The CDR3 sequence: CASSTGQRGTEAFF.

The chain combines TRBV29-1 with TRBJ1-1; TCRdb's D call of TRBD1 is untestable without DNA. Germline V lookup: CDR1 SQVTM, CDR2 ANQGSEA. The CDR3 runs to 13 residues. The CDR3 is CSVDTGLGTEAFF.

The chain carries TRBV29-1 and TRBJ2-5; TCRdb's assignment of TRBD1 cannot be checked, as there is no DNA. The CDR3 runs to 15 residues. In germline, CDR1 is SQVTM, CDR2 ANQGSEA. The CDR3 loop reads CSVELGEEEQETQYF.

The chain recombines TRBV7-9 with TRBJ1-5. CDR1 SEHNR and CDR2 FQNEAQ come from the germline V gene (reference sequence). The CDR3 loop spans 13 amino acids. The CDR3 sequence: CASSFNYGRPQHF.

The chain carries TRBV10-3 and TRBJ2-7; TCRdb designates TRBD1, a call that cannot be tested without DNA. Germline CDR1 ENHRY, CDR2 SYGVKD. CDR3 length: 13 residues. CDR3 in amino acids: CAISPGGGYEQYF.

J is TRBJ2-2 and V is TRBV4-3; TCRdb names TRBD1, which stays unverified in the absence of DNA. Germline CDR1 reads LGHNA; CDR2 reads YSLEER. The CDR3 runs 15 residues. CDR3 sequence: CASSPGTGGTGELFF.

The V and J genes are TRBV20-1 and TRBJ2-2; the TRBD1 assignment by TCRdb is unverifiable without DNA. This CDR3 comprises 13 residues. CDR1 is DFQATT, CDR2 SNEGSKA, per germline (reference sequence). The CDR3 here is CSASRGEAGELFF.

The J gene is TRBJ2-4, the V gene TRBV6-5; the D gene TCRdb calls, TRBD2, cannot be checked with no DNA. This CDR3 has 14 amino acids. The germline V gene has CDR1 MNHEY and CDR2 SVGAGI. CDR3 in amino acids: CASRLSGAKNIQYF.

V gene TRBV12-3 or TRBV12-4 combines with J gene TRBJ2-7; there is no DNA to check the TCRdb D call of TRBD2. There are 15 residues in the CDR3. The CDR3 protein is CASSPPERVAYEQYF.

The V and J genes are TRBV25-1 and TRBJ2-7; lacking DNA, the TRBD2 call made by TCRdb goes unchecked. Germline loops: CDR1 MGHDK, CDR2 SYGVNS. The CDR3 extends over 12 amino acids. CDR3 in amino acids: CASSEPRGEQYF.

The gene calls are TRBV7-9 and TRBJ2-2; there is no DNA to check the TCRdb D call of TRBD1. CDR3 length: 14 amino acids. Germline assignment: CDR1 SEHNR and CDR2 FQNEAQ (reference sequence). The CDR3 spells CASTIQGGTGELFF.

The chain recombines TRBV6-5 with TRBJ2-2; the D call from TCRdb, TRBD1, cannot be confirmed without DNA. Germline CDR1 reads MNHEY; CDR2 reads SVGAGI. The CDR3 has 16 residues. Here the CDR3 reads CASSHLGRGDTGELFF.

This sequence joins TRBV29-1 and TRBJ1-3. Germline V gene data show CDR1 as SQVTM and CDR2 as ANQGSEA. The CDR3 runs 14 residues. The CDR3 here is CSVAKGRSGNTIYF.

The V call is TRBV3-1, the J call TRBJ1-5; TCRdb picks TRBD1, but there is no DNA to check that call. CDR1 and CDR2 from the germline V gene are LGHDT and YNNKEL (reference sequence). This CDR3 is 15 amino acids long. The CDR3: CASSQDGGLYQPQHF.

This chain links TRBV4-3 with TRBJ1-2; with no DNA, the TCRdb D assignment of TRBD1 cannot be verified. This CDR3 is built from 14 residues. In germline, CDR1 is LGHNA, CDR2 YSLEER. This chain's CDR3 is CASSQDRGYYGYTF.

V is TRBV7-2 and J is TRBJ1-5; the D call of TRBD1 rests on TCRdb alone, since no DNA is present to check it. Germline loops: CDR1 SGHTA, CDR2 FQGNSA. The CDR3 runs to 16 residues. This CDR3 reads CASSLNAGHQHQPQHF.

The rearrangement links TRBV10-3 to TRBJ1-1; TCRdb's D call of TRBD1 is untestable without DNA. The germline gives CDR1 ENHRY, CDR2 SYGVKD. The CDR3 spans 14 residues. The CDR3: CAISEGQGFPEAFF.

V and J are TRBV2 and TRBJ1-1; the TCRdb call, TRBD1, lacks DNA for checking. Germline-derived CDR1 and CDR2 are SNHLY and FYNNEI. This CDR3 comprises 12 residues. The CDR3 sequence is CARSTGNTEAFF.

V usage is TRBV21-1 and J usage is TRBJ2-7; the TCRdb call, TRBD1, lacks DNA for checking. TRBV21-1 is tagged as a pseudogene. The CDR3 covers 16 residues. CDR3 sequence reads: CASSPSPGVGSYEQYF.

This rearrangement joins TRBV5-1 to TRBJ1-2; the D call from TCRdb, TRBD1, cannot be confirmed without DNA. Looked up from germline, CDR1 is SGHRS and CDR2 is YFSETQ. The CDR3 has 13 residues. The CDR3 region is CASSFGGADGYTF.

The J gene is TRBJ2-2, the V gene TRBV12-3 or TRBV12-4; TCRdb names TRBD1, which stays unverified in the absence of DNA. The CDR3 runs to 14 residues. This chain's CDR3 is CASSFDRNTGELFF.

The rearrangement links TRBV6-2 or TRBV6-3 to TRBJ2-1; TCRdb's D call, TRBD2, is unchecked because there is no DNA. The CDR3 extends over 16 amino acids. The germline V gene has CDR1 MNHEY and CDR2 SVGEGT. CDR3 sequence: CASSMTSGGSYNEQFF.